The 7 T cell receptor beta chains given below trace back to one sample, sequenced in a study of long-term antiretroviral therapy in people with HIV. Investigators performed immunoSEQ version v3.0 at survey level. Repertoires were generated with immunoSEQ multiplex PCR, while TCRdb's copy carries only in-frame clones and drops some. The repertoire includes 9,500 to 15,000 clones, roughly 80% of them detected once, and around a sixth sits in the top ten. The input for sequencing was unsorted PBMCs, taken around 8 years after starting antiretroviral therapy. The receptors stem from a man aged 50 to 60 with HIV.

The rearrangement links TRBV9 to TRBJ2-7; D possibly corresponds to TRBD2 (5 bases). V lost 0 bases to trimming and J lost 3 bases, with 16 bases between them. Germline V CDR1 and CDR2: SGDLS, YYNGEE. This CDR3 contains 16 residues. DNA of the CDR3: TGTGCCAGCAGCGTAGAGAGGGTCTCCTCGTTCTACGAGCAGTACTTC. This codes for CASSVERVSSFYEQYF.

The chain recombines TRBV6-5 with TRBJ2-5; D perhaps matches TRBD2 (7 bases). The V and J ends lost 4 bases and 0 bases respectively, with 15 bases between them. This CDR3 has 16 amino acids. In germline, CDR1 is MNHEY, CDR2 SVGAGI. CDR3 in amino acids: CASSWRGRGYQETQYF. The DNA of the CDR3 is TGTGCCAGCAGTTGGCGGGGGCGAGGTTACCAAGAGACCCAGTACTTC.

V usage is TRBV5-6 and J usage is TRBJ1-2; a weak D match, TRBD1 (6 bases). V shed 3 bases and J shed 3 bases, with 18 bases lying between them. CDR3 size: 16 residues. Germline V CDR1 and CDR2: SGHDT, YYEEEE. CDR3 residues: CASSSNQGTLYYGYTF. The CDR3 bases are TGTGCCAGCAGCTCAAACCAGGGGACCCTTTACTATGGCTACACCTTC.

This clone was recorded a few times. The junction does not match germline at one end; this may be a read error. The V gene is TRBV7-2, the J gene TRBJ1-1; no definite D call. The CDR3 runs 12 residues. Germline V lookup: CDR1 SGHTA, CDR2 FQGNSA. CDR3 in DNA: TGTGCCAGCAGTTTAGGGTACACTGAAGCTTTCTTT. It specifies CASSLGYTEAFF.

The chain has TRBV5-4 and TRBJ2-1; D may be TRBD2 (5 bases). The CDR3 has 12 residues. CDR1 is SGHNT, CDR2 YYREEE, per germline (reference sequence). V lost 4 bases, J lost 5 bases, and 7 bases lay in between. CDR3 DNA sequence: TGTGCCAGCAGCGTCGGGGACAATGAGCAGTTCTTC. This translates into CASSVGDNEQFF.

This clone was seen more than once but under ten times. CDR3 sequence (DNA): TGCGCCAGCAGCCAATACACAACCTACGAGCAGTACTTC. Encoded protein: CASSQYTTYEQYF. The rearrangement uses TRBV4-1 and TRBJ2-7, with no clear D. Trimming shortened V by 2 bases and J by 2 bases, and 7 bases separated the two germline ends. The CDR3 consists of 13 residues. Per germline, CDR1 MGHRA and CDR2 YSYEKL.

The CDR3 region is CASSGTTEAFF. CDR3 coding DNA: TGTGCCAGCAGCGGGACCACTGAAGCTTTCTTT. The chain carries TRBV7-9 and TRBJ1-1, with D maybe TRBD1 (5 bases). Germline V gene sequence: CDR1 SEHNR, CDR2 FQNEAQ (reference sequence). This CDR3 region has 11 residues. The V and J ends lost 5 bases and 4 bases respectively, with 5 bases between them.